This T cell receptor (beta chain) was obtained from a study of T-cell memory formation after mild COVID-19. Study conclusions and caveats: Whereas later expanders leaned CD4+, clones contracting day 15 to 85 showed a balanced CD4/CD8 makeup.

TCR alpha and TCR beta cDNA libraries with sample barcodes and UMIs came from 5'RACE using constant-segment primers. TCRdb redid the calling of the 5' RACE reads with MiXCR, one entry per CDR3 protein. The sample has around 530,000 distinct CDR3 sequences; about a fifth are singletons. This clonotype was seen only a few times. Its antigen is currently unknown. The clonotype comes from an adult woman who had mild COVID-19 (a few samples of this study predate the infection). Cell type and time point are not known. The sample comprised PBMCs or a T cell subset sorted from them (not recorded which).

The CDR3 spells CASSPPGPYQETQYF. CDR3 DNA: TGTGCCAGCTCACCTCCAGGGCCGTACCAAGAGACCCAGTACTTC. V usage is TRBV18 and J usage is TRBJ2-5, with D tentatively TRBD1 (5 bases). V shed 3 bases and J shed 0 bases, with 11 bases lying between them. Germline-derived CDR1 and CDR2 are KGHSH and LQKENI. This CDR3 contains 15 residues.